Detailed here is one T cell receptor (beta chain). This specimen belongs to a study of blood T cell repertoires in COVID-19. Whole-study context: T cells, B-cell-depleted T cells, or PBMCs provided the cDNA or gDNA that served as material.

TCRdb's copy holds only in-frame clones and misses some; the assay was immunoSEQ multiplex PCR. This sample has about 220,000 clones; around 87% occur once, and the top ten carry roughly 10%. Trimming removed 1 base at V and 2 bases at J, with 12 bases between. Germline V gene lookup returns CDR1 LNHNV and CDR2 YYDKDF (reference sequence). CDR3 length: 16 residues. This chain uses TRBV15 with TRBJ1-3, with D perhaps matching TRBD1 (5 bases). Sequencing used peripheral blood. The sequence was collected from a woman aged 50 to 60 with COVID-19, enrolled during active disease. In DNA, the CDR3 is TGTGCCACCAGCAGAGTTGCAGGGCGACCTGGAAACACCATATATTTT. Protein sequence: CATSRVAGRPGNTIYF.